Listed below are T cell receptor beta chains from one sample, sequenced in a study of blood T cell repertoires in COVID-19. Repertoires were generated with immunoSEQ multiplex PCR, while TCRdb's copy carries only in-frame clones and drops some. The sample contains approximately 400,000 clones, around 90% of which appear only once. The sample comprised peripheral blood. The receptors shown here come from a man aged 35 to 55 with acute or convalescent COVID-19. Each CDR3 is given with its conserved first and last residue. Fields, in order: CDR3 DNA, CDR3 protein, V gene, D gene, clone size, J gene. A D gene is named only where the DNA matches it firmly. Not all rows give a size; the values are once, few, many and, for expanded clones, a class.

DNA: TGTGCCAGCAGCAGGCTAGGAGATGAGCAGTTCTTC
CDR3: CASSRLGDEQFF
V: TRBV7-9
D: NA
size: NA
J: TRBJ2-1

DNA: TGTGCCAGCAGCTTAGCTGTCGGACTAGCGGGGGCTTCGAACACCGGGGAGCTGTTTTTT
CDR3: CASSLAVGLAGASNTGELFF
V: TRBV11-3
D: TRBD2
size: NA
J: TRBJ2-2

DNA: TGTGCCAGCAGTCAAGTCGGGAGGGCCTACGAGCAGTACTTC
CDR3: CASSQVGRAYEQYF
V: TRBV28
D: TRBD2
size: NA
J: TRBJ2-7

DNA: TGCAGCGAAACAGGGGGCATAAGCACTGAAGCTTTCTTT
CDR3: CSETGGISTEAFF
V: TRBV29-1
D: TRBD1
size: NA
J: TRBJ1-1

DNA: TGTGCCAGCAGTCCCTTGGACAGGGAGGAAGGCTACACCTTC
CDR3: CASSPLDREEGYTF
V: TRBV27
D: TRBD1
size: NA
J: TRBJ1-2

DNA: TGTGCCAGCAGTTCGGACAGGGGAAACTATGGCTACACCTTC
CDR3: CASSSDRGNYGYTF
V: TRBV27
D: TRBD1
size: NA
J: TRBJ1-2

DNA: TGTGCCAGCAGGTCGAACCTCTCCCCTAACAATGAGCAGTTCTTC
CDR3: CASRSNLSPNNEQFF
V: TRBV25-1
D: NA
size: NA
J: TRBJ2-1

DNA: TGTGCCAGCAGTTTTGACAGCTCCTACAATGAGCAGTTCTTC
CDR3: CASSFDSSYNEQFF
V: TRBV7-9
D: NA
size: NA
J: TRBJ2-1

DNA: TGTGCCAGCAGCGCAACAGGGAACTCCTACGAGCAGTACTTC
CDR3: CASSATGNSYEQYF
V: TRBV9
D: NA
size: NA
J: TRBJ2-7

DNA: TGTGCCAGCAGCCAAGATCTGGGCCTTCAGCCCCAGCATTTT
CDR3: CASSQDLGLQPQHF
V: TRBV4-2
D: NA
size: NA
J: TRBJ1-5

DNA: TGCAGTGCTAGTTCCTCTAGTGCAGATACGCAGTATTTT
CDR3: CSASSSSADTQYF
V: TRBV20-1
D: NA
size: NA
J: TRBJ2-3

DNA: TGTGCCAGCACCAGGATAACGAAGACCCAGTACTTC
CDR3: CASTRITKTQYF
V: TRBV27
D: NA
size: NA
J: TRBJ2-5

DNA: TGCGCCAGCAGCCAATCAAGGACAGGGAACACTGAAGCTTTCTTT
CDR3: CASSQSRTGNTEAFF
V: TRBV4-3
D: TRBD1
size: NA
J: TRBJ1-1

DNA: TGTGCCAGCAGGGGGAGTGGGACCTACGAGCAGTACTTC
CDR3: CASRGSGTYEQYF
V: TRBV6-5
D: NA
size: NA
J: TRBJ2-7

DNA: TGTGCCAGCAGTTATAGCCGGGGGGCCTATGAGCAGTTCTTC
CDR3: CASSYSRGAYEQFF
V: TRBV6-5
D: NA
size: NA
J: TRBJ2-1

DNA: TGTGCCAGCAGAAGATTAACAGGGGGTCGTACAAACACCATATATTTT
CDR3: CASRRLTGGRTNTIYF
V: TRBV4-2
D: TRBD1
size: NA
J: TRBJ1-3

DNA: TGCGCCAGCAGCTTTACTGCGAACACTGAAGCTTTCTTT
CDR3: CASSFTANTEAFF
V: TRBV5-1
D: NA
size: NA
J: TRBJ1-1

DNA: TGTGCCAGCAGTTTGGCAGTTCCGAATGAGCAGTTCTTC
CDR3: CASSLAVPNEQFF
V: TRBV28
D: NA
size: NA
J: TRBJ2-1

DNA: TGTGCCAGCAGTTACTCGAGCCGGGGAGGTGAAAAACTGTTTTTT
CDR3: CASSYSSRGGEKLFF
V: TRBV6-5
D: NA
size: NA
J: TRBJ1-4

DNA: TGTGCCAGTAACCGGGGTTGGACTGAAGCTTTCTTT
CDR3: CASNRGWTEAFF
V: TRBV19
D: NA
size: few
J: TRBJ1-1

DNA: TGTGCCAGCAGTGATTTATGGGCTGGCGAGCAGTACTTC
CDR3: CASSDLWAGEQYF
V: TRBV2
D: NA
size: NA
J: TRBJ2-7

DNA: TGTGCCAGCAGCGAGGGACTAGGCGCCGGGGAGCTGTTTTTT
CDR3: CASSEGLGAGELFF
V: TRBV3-1/TRBV3-2
D: TRBD2
size: NA
J: TRBJ2-2

DNA: TGCAGTGCTAGAGATCGGGTTTTGGCTTTCTTT
CDR3: CSARDRVLAFF
V: TRBV20-1
D: NA
size: NA
J: TRBJ1-1

DNA: TGCGCCAGCAGAGCACTAGCGGGAGTTACCAAGAGCTCCTACGAGCAGTACTTC
CDR3: CASRALAGVTKSSYEQYF
V: TRBV10-1
D: TRBD2
size: NA
J: TRBJ2-7

DNA: TGTGCCAGCAGCCAAGTCAAAGCTTCTGGTGGAAACACCATATATTTT
CDR3: CASSQVKASGGNTIYF
V: TRBV3-1/TRBV3-2
D: NA
size: NA
J: TRBJ1-3

DNA: TGTGCCAGCAGTTTATCTTCACAGGGGGACAATGAGCAGTTCTTC
CDR3: CASSLSSQGDNEQFF
V: TRBV27
D: TRBD1
size: NA
J: TRBJ2-1

DNA: TGTGCCAGCAGCATCCGGACAGGTTTGAACACCGGGGAGCTGTTTTTT
CDR3: CASSIRTGLNTGELFF
V: TRBV9
D: TRBD1
size: NA
J: TRBJ2-2

DNA: TGTGCCAGCAGTGGGGGTAGCTCTGAGGGTACGGGAGGCTACACCTTC
CDR3: CASSGGSSEGTGGYTF
V: TRBV2
D: NA
size: NA
J: TRBJ1-2

DNA: TGTGCCAGCAGCTCGACTAGCGGGGGGGCCCTGCAAGAGACCCAGTACTTC
CDR3: CASSSTSGGALQETQYF
V: TRBV7-9
D: TRBD2
size: NA
J: TRBJ2-5

DNA: TGTGCCATCAGCCCCGACGGGAACTATGGCTACACCTTC
CDR3: CAISPDGNYGYTF
V: TRBV10-3
D: NA
size: NA
J: TRBJ1-2

DNA: TGTGCCAGCAGTGTGGCCCGGGACAGTTTTAGTGGCTACACCTTC
CDR3: CASSVARDSFSGYTF
V: TRBV2
D: TRBD1
size: NA
J: TRBJ1-2

DNA: TGTGCCACTAGCGGCAACTACAATGAGCAGTTCTTC
CDR3: CATSGNYNEQFF
V: TRBV12-3/TRBV12-4
D: TRBD2
size: NA
J: TRBJ2-1

DNA: TGTGCCAGTAGTATTACGGGGGCTAATGAAAAACTGTTTTTT
CDR3: CASSITGANEKLFF
V: TRBV19
D: NA
size: few
J: TRBJ1-4

DNA: TGTGCCAGCAGCCAAGGACTAGCGGGGGGGCCTAGCACAGATACGCAGTATTTT
CDR3: CASSQGLAGGPSTDTQYF
V: TRBV4-2
D: TRBD2
size: NA
J: TRBJ2-3

DNA: TGTGCCAGCAGCCCCCCCCGGGGGTTCGCGAACACCGGGGAGCTGTTTTTT
CDR3: CASSPPRGFANTGELFF
V: TRBV7-3
D: NA
size: NA
J: TRBJ2-2

DNA: TGTGCCAGCAGCCCGCGGCGGGAGGATGAGACCCAGTACTTC
CDR3: CASSPRREDETQYF
V: TRBV9
D: TRBD2
size: NA
J: TRBJ2-5

DNA: TGTGCCAGCAGAACTAGCGGATTGTACGGTGAGCAGTTCTTC
CDR3: CASRTSGLYGEQFF
V: TRBV5-6
D: TRBD2
size: NA
J: TRBJ2-1

DNA: TGTGCCAGCAGCTATAGAAGTAATTCACCCCTCCACTTT
CDR3: CASSYRSNSPLHF
V: TRBV12-3/TRBV12-4
D: NA
size: NA
J: TRBJ1-6

DNA: TGTGCCAGCAGTAGACAGGCCGGCACTGAAGCTTTCTTT
CDR3: CASSRQAGTEAFF
V: TRBV11-1
D: NA
size: NA
J: TRBJ1-1

DNA: TGTGCCTGGAGCGGACTAGCGGCAACAGATACGCAGTATTTT
CDR3: CAWSGLAATDTQYF
V: TRBV30
D: TRBD2
size: few
J: TRBJ2-3

DNA: TGTGCCAGCAGTGTGGGGGGACCCCCAGAGACCCAGTACTTC
CDR3: CASSVGGPPETQYF
V: TRBV2
D: NA
size: once
J: TRBJ2-5

DNA: TGTGCCAGTCAGGGAACCTATAATTCACCCCTCCACTTT
CDR3: CASQGTYNSPLHF
V: TRBV2
D: NA
size: NA
J: TRBJ1-6

DNA: TGTGCCAGCAGCGTGGTGGCGGGACAGAACTACGAGCAGTACTTC
CDR3: CASSVVAGQNYEQYF
V: TRBV7-6
D: NA
size: NA
J: TRBJ2-7

DNA: TGTGCCAGCAGCTTGAGGACAGGGAGGGACACTGAAGCTTTCTTT
CDR3: CASSLRTGRDTEAFF
V: TRBV7-9
D: TRBD1
size: NA
J: TRBJ1-1

DNA: TGCAGCGTACGAGCGGAGTTCCAAGAGACCCAGTACTTC
CDR3: CSVRAEFQETQYF
V: TRBV29-1
D: NA
size: NA
J: TRBJ2-5